Below, 19 T cell receptor beta chains from the same sample are listed, as sequenced in a study of stem cell transplantation in POMP-related autoinflammatory disease. The protocol was immunoSEQ multiplex PCR, while the TCRdb copy is restricted to in-frame clones and leaves out a portion. This table has 7,500 to 10,000 clones, roughly 85% appearing once. The sequencing here drew on CD8+ T cells from PBMCs, taken after stem cell transplantation. All receptors derive from a human patient with POMP-related autoinflammation and immune dysregulation (PRAID). Some T cells may originate from the graft donor.

The J gene is TRBJ2-7, the V gene TRBV7-7; 8 nucleotides agree with TRBD1. From germline, CDR1 is SSHAT and CDR2 FNYEAQ (reference sequence). This CDR3 spans 14 amino acids. Germline trimming cut 5 bases from V and 5 bases from J; bases unmatched to any gene: 8. CDR3 nucleotides: TGTGCCAGCAGCACATCGACAGGGGCCCACGAGCAGTACTTC. Amino acid sequence: CASSTSTGAHEQYF.

This sequence joins TRBV10-3 and TRBJ2-7; D is uncertain. The CDR3 consists of 13 residues. V was trimmed by 3 bases and J by 2 bases, leaving 8 bases between them. Germline V CDR1 and CDR2: ENHRY, SYGVKD. The CDR3 here is CAISDQIPYEQYF. The CDR3, as DNA: TGTGCCATCAGTGATCAGATACCCTACGAGCAGTACTTC.

The DNA of the CDR3 is TGCGCCAGCAGAGCGACAGGCACGAATGAAAAACTGTTTTTT. Residues: CASRATGTNEKLFF. V and J are TRBV10-1 and TRBJ1-4; TRBD1 is a possible D gene (6 bases). The CDR3 extends over 14 amino acids. Trimming pared 6 bases from V and 5 bases from J, leaving 13 bases between. Germline V CDR1 and CDR2: WNHNN, SYGVQD (reference sequence).

The chain recombines TRBV7-9 with TRBJ1-2; no clear D gene. The CDR3 spans 16 residues. Germline-derived CDR1 and CDR2 are SEHNR and FQNEAQ (reference sequence). The ends were cut back, 0 bases at V and 4 bases at J, with 15 bases in the middle. In nucleotides, the CDR3 is TGTGCCAGCAGCTTAGCGCTTGACCATTTGGGCTATGGCTACACCTTC. As protein: CASSLALDHLGYGYTF.

This clone was seen more than once but under ten times. CDR3 DNA: TGTGCCAGCTCACCTGAGAATCGGAGGGAGCAGTACGTC. It is translated as CASSPENRREQYV. The gene calls are TRBV18 and TRBJ2-7, with D maybe TRBD2 (5 bases). The germline CDR1 and CDR2 sequences are KGHSH and LQKENI. V was clipped by 3 bases and J by 7 bases, with 13 bases between them. The CDR3 is 13 residues long.

This chain uses TRBV10-2 with TRBJ2-2, with no clear D. V was pared by 5 bases and J by 0 bases, with 10 bases between. Germline V gene lookup returns CDR1 WSHSY and CDR2 SAAADI. This CDR3 spans 15 amino acids. The CDR3 here is CASSLGLANTGELFF. The DNA for the CDR3 is TGCGCCAGCAGTCTGGGCCTGGCGAACACCGGGGAGCTGTTTTTT.

The rearrangement links TRBV3-1 (or the pseudogene TRBV3-2) to TRBJ2-1; D remains ambiguous. Germline CDR1 LGHDT, CDR2 YNNKEL (reference sequence). The V end lost 3 bases, the J end lost 0 bases, and 6 bases lay between the germline ends. CDR3 length equals 14 residues. Written as DNA, the CDR3 is TGTGCCAGCAGCCAGGAGAGCTCCTACAATGAGCAGTTCTTC. It yields the protein CASSQESSYNEQFF.

The V call is TRBV7-8, the J call TRBJ2-1; the match to TRBD2 covers 7 bases. The CDR3 contains 16 residues. With 0 bases clipped from V and 9 bases from J, the junction kept 11 bases outside the gene matches. In germline, CDR1 is SGHVS, CDR2 FQNEAQ. CDR3 sequence: CASSLATGGGLGEQFF. For the CDR3, the DNA is TGTGCCAGCAGCTTAGCCACGGGAGGAGGTTTGGGTGAGCAGTTCTTC.

Here the CDR3 reads CASSPDPGGGTEAFF. The CDR3 DNA reads as TGTGCCAGCAGCCCGGACCCCGGCGGGGGCACTGAAGCTTTCTTT. The genes are TRBV7-8 and TRBJ1-1; tentatively, D is TRBD1 (5 bases). The CDR3 is 15 residues long. V lost 5 bases to trimming and J lost 4 bases, with 17 bases between them. CDR1 is SGHVS, CDR2 FQNEAQ, per germline. Full variable domain (remainder filled in from reference TRBV7-8 and TRBJ1-1): GAGVSQSPRYKVAKRGQDVALRCDPISGHVSLFWYQQALGQGPEFLTYFQNEAQLDKSGLPSDRFFAERPEGSVSTLKIQRTQQEDSAVYLCASSPDPGGGTEAFFGQGTRLTVV.

The chain uses TRBV13 and TRBJ2-5; TRBD2 aligns across 8 bases. The J segment lost 5 bases and the V segment lost 7 bases, leaving 9 bases of the junction unmatched. The CDR3 extends over 14 amino acids. In germline, CDR1 is PRHDT, CDR2 FYEKMQ (reference sequence). The CDR3 DNA follows: TGTGCCAGCACATCCGGGACTAGGGGGGAGACCCAGTACTTC. This sequence encodes CASTSGTRGETQYF.

V and J are TRBV13 and TRBJ1-2; D might be TRBD1 (6 bases). CDR1 and CDR2 (germline): PRHDT, FYEKMQ (reference sequence). Trimming shortened V by 5 bases and J by 2 bases, and 12 bases separated the two germline ends. The CDR3 runs 14 residues. The CDR3 protein is CASSNGGGNYGYTF. CDR3 nucleotides: TGTGCCAGCAGCAACGGGGGCGGAAACTATGGCTACACCTTC.

The chain carries TRBV28 and TRBJ1-4, with 11 bases identical to TRBD1. V was pared by 1 base and J by 2 bases, with 9 bases of the junction left unmatched. CDR1 and CDR2 from the germline V gene are MDHEN and SYDVKM. This CDR3 has 19 amino acids. The CDR3, as DNA: TGTGCCAGCAGTTTATTGGGGACAGGGGGGGGTTCTACTAATGAAAAACTGTTTTTT. Protein: CASSLLGTGGGSTNEKLFF.

There are a few counts of this clone. The chain couples TRBV19 to TRBJ1-1; TRBD1 might be the D (6 bases). In germline, CDR1 is LNHDA, CDR2 SQIVND (reference sequence). Trimming took off 5 bases at V and 3 bases at J, with 10 bases between the two ends. The CDR3 length is 13 residues. Here the CDR3 reads CASSQGWDTEAFF. The CDR3 DNA follows: TGTGCCAGTAGTCAGGGGTGGGACACTGAAGCTTTCTTT. The variable domain in full, completed from reference TRBV19 and TRBJ1-1, reads DGGITQSPKYLFRKEGQNVTLSCEQNLNHDAMYWYRQDPGQGLRLIYYSQIVNDFQKGDIAEGYSVSREKKESFPLTVTSAQKNPTAFYLCASSQGWDTEAFFGQGTRLTVV.

J is TRBJ1-6 and V is TRBV27; TRBD1 matches at 7 bases. The CDR3 is 17 residues long. CDR1 MNHEY and CDR2 SMNVEV come from the germline V gene (reference sequence). V dropped 5 bases and J dropped 9; count of bases not matched to a gene: 16. The CDR3 here is CASSPLRSTGSVSPLHF. CDR3 nucleotide sequence: TGTGCCAGCAGTCCTCTTCGGTCGACAGGGTCGGTTTCACCCCTCCACTTT.

This rearrangement joins TRBV7-9 to TRBJ2-3, with 7 bases that match TRBD2. Per germline, CDR1 SEHNR and CDR2 FQNEAQ (reference sequence). V lost 0 bases and J lost 4; bases outside the gene matches: 13. The CDR3 consists of 18 residues. CDR3 region: CASSLALGGRAPADTQYF. CDR3 nucleotides: TGTGCCAGCAGCTTAGCGTTGGGGGGGAGGGCCCCCGCAGATACGCAGTATTTT.

Only one count was recorded for this clone. The gene calls are TRBV5-8 and TRBJ1-5; D gene unclear. The V gene's germline CDR1 is SGHTS and CDR2 YDEGEE. CDR3 length: 12 amino acids. V lost 5 bases and J lost 6, with 9 bases in between. This chain's CDR3 is CASSPSGQPQHF. As DNA, the CDR3 is TGTGCCAGCAGTCCGTCTGGTCAGCCCCAGCATTTT.

This sequence joins TRBV27 and TRBJ2-1; 8 bases fit TRBD1. Trimming removed 6 bases from V and 6 bases from J; junction bases left unmatched: 10. The CDR3 extends over 15 amino acids. Germline values: CDR1 MNHEY, CDR2 SMNVEV (reference sequence). The CDR3: CASRSRQGMGNEQFF. In nucleotides, the CDR3 is TGTGCCAGCAGGTCCCGACAGGGGATGGGCAATGAGCAGTTCTTC.

The chain joins TRBV3-1 (or the pseudogene TRBV3-2) to TRBJ2-1; D is unclear. The CDR3 has 14 residues. Looked up from germline, CDR1 is LGHDT and CDR2 is YNNKEL (reference sequence). The V gene lost 1 base and the J gene lost 7 bases, with 11 bases spanning the gap. The CDR3 here is CASSQGEAGNEQFF. Written as DNA, the CDR3 is TGTGCCAGCAGCCAAGGAGAGGCTGGGAATGAGCAGTTCTTC.

This chain connects TRBV7-2 to TRBJ1-3; D is undetermined. The CDR3 runs 16 residues. Germline V CDR1 and CDR2: SGHTA, FQGNSA. V was shortened by 1 base and J by 1 base, with 11 bases between the two germline ends. CDR3 residues: CASSLGLWSSGNTIYF. DNA for the CDR3: TGTGCCAGCAGCTTAGGTTTATGGTCGTCTGGAAACACCATATATTTT.